Each of the 4 T cell receptor beta chains below was sequenced from the same sample in a study of OX40 agonist ivuxolimab in advanced cancers. Generated by immunoSEQ multiplex PCR, the TCRdb table keeps only in-frame clones and is missing some. The sample holds 50,000 to 70,000 clones; 85% to 95% are singletons and the top ten take 15% to 20%. The sequencing here drew on CD4+ or CD8+ T cells sorted from blood, taken in a trial of the OX40 agonist ivuxolimab. The origin of the receptors is an adult with an advanced solid tumor such as melanoma, head and neck, liver or kidney cancer.

The chain links TRBV9 to TRBJ2-7; perhaps TRBD2 as D (5 bases). Germline lookup yields CDR1 SGDLS and CDR2 YYNGEE. The CDR3 loop spans 15 amino acids. V gave up 4 bases and J gave up 1 base, with 15 bases separating them. As DNA, the CDR3 is TGTGCCAGCAGCCCTGCGCTAGCTTCGTCCTACGAGCAGTACTTC. It translates to CASSPALASSYEQYF. Filled out from reference TRBV9 and TRBJ2-7, the complete variable domain reads DSGVTQTPKHLITATGQRVTLRCSPRSGDLSVYWYQQSLDQGLQFLIQYYNGEERAKGNILERFSAQQFPDLHSELNLSSLELGDSALYFCASSPALASSYEQYFGPGTRLTVT.

The chain recombines TRBV4-3 with TRBJ1-2; weak D call: TRBD1 (6 bases). The germline V gene encodes CDR1 LGHNA and CDR2 YSLEER. Trimming cost V 5 bases and J 0 bases, with 13 bases left between them. This CDR3 contains 15 residues. The CDR3 nucleotides read TGCGCCAGCAGCATCACAGGGTGGGCTAACTATGGCTACACCTTC. It encodes CASSITGWANYGYTF.

This clone has more than one count but fewer than ten. The chain joins TRBV5-4 to TRBJ2-3; 9 bases agree with TRBD2. This CDR3 region has 16 residues. Germline CDR1 is SGHNT and CDR2 is YYREEE (reference sequence). Unmatched junction bases numbered 6, after V lost 0 bases and J lost 4 bases. Here the CDR3 reads CASSLGTSVGPDTQYF. The CDR3 nucleotides read TGTGCCAGCAGCTTGGGGACTAGCGTGGGGCCAGATACGCAGTATTTT.

The genes are TRBV28 and TRBJ2-1; TRBD2 matches 12 bases. The CDR3 spans 14 residues. Germline loops: CDR1 MDHEN, CDR2 SYDVKM. The V segment lost 5 bases and the J segment 5 bases; nucleotides outside the gene matches: 1. DNA for the CDR3: TGTGCCAGCAGTCGACTAGCGGGGGACAATGAGCAGTTCTTC. It is translated as CASSRLAGDNEQFF.